This T cell receptor beta chain was found in a study of cytomegalovirus exposure and HLA in healthy donors. Study-wide results and limits: Within the data, a cluster of highly shared sequence variants was likely a sequencing artifact. A previous analysis found most TCR beta V segments productive roughly 90% or roughly 30% of the time. Later genetic work tied a missense DCLRE1C variant to beta-chain V and J trimming.

The primer mix had 60 Vbeta and 13 Jbeta primers. Sequenced by immunoSEQ multiplex PCR; TCRdb stores in-frame clones only, minus some. Counted here are around 130,000 clones, around 75% occurring once; the ten biggest clones make up less than 4%. About this clone itself: Its antigen is unidentified.

The CDR3 totals 16 residues. With 4 bases removed from V and 0 bases from J, the gap between germline ends came to 16 bases. In germline, CDR1 is SGHTA, CDR2 FQGNSA. This receptor was identified in a young man in good health and CMV-seronegative. This chain uses TRBV7-2 with TRBJ2-7; D perhaps matches TRBD1 (5 bases). The sample consisted of PBMCs. CDR3 DNA: TGTGCCAGCAGCTCCCGGATACAGGCGAGCTCCTACGAGCAGTACTTC. Translated, it gives CASSSRIQASSYEQYF. The full variable domain, with the rest looked up from reference TRBV7-2 and TRBJ2-7, is GAGVSQSPSNKVTEKGKDVELRCDPISGHTALYWYRQSLGQGLEFLIYFQGNSAPDKSGLPSDRFSAERTGGSVSTLTIQRTQQEDSAVYLCASSSRIQASSYEQYFGPGTRLTVT.